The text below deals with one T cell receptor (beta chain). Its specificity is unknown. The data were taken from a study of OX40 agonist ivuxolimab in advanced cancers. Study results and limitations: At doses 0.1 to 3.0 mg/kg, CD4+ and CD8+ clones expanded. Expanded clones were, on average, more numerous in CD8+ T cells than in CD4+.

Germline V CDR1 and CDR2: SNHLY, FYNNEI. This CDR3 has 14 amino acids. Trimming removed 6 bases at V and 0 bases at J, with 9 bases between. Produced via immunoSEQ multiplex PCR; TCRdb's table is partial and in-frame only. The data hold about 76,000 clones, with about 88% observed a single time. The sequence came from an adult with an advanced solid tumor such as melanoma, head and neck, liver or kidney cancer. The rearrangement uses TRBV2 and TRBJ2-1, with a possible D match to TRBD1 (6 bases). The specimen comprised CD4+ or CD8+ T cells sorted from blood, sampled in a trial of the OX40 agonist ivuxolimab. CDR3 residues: CASRKDSSYNEQFF. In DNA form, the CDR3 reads TGTGCCAGCAGGAAGGACAGCTCCTACAATGAGCAGTTCTTC.